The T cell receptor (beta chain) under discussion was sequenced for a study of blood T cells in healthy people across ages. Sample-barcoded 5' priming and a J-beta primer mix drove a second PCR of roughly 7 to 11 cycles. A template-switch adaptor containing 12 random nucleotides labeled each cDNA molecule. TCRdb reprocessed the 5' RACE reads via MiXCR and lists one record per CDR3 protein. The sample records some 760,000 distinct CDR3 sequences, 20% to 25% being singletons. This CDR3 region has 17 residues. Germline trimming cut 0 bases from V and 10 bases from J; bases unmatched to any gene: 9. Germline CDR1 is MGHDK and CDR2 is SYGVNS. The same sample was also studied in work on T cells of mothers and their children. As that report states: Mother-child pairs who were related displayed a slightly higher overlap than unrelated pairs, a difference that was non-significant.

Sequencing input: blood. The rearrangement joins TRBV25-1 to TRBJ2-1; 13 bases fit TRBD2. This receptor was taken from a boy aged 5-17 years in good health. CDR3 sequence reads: CASSEYPTSGGPREQFF. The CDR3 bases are TGTGCCAGCAGTGAATACCCGACTAGCGGGGGGCCTCGAGAGCAGTTCTTC.